This T cell receptor (beta chain) was sequenced in a study of OX40 agonist ivuxolimab in advanced cancers. Sequenced by immunoSEQ multiplex PCR; TCRdb stores in-frame clones only, minus some. Among tens of thousands of clones listed, about nine tenths were seen once. CDR3 length equals 15 residues. Germline V gene sequence: CDR1 WSHSY, CDR2 SAAADI. Losses at the gene ends were 6 bases for V and 6 bases for J; bases not matched to a gene: 12. The chain recombines TRBV10-2 with TRBJ2-7; TRBD2 agrees at 9 bases. This TCR was sampled from an adult with an advanced solid tumor such as melanoma, head and neck, liver or kidney cancer. The material sequenced was CD4+ or CD8+ T cells sorted from blood, taken in a trial of the OX40 agonist ivuxolimab. The CDR3: CASRIIAGAPLEQYF. DNA for the CDR3: TGCGCCAGCAGGATAATAGCGGGAGCTCCACTCGAGCAGTACTTC.